This T cell receptor beta chain was identified during a study of OX40 agonist ivuxolimab in advanced cancers. Regarding the study in general: Ivuxolimab, which targeted the costimulatory receptor OX40 (CD134), was an agonistic, fully human IgG2 monoclonal antibody. Intravenous ivuxolimab was administered to patients every 2 weeks at six dose levels: 0.01, 0.1, 0.3, 1.5, 3 and 10 mg/kg. Of the approximately 53 patients in dose escalation, 19 had hepatocellular carcinoma, approximately 15 had melanoma, 9 had renal cell carcinoma and 9 had head and neck cancer. The dose-escalation cohort was around 84% male with a mean age of about 58 years, ranging from roughly 20 to 80. Patients were allowed to have had prior anti-PD-1, anti-PD-L1 or anti-CTLA-4 therapy, and approximately 37% of the dose-escalation patients had been treated with checkpoint inhibitors. Partial responses were achieved by three dose-escalation patients, of whom one had hepatocellular carcinoma and two had cutaneous melanoma. Peripheral TCRbeta sequencing aimed to test whether ivuxolimab altered TCR sequence diversity and caused clonal T-cell expansion. The paper covers the monotherapy dose-escalation part of the phase I ivuxolimab trial, which included N of about 56 patients. Paper-wide results and their limitations: At doses of 0.1 to 3.0 mg/kg, clonal expansion of both CD4+ and CD8+ blood T cells was observed from baseline to week 6. Low levels of normalized T-cell clonal expansion were also seen in some patients who did not respond. On average, CD8+ T cells showed more expanded clones than CD4+ T cells after ivuxolimab. The antigen specificity of the clonally expanded peripheral T cells was not determined. In the 0.1-3.0 mg/kg groups, partial responders had among the lowest normalized peripheral clonal expansion, particularly in CD8+ T cells.

The germline V gene (reference sequence) sets CDR1 to SEHNR and CDR2 to FQNEAQ. Trimmed from V: 5 bases; trimmed from J: 6 bases; junction bases lacking a gene match: 11. Reading from cysteine to phenylalanine, the CDR3 counts 15 amino acids. Just CDR3 DNA is preserved here, 45 bases in frame from base 1. On this clone itself: Its antigen has not been determined. One base away there is no much larger clone; base qualities are not given.

To sequence the TCRbeta CDR3 region, genomic DNA was isolated from the sorted cells. TCRbeta CDR3 regions were sequenced using the immunoSEQ Assay. Drawn from immuneACCESS, this table holds only the in-frame rearrangements with V and J called that TCRdb kept. Clones are partly lost; checked studies trace under half to an unresolved V gene and leave the rest unexplained. Here the sample has around 44,000 clones; over 80% occur a single time. The ten largest make up about 5% of the sample. The trial excluded patients who had a history of autoimmune disease or were on systemic immunosuppression. Peripheral blood for TCR sequencing was drawn from every dose cohort at baseline, at cycle 4 day 1 and at cycle 7 day 1. The samples were drawn from a first-in-human, open-label, multicenter phase I dose-escalation trial of ivuxolimab. The trial enrolled adults with locally advanced or metastatic head and neck squamous cell, hepatocellular, melanoma or renal cell carcinoma. Before TCR sequencing, CD4+ T cells and CD8+ T cells were sorted from peripheral blood as separate populations.

This material consisted of CD4+ or CD8+ T cells sorted from blood, taken in a trial of the OX40 agonist ivuxolimab. The sequence derives from an adult with an advanced solid tumor such as melanoma, head and neck, liver or kidney cancer. Recombination connected TRBV7-9 to TRBJ1-1, and 8 junctional nucleotides match TRBD1. At the DNA level, the sequence is TGTGCCAGCAGCCCGCACCCGGACAGGGCCGCTGAAGCTTTCTTT. This codes for CASSPHPDRAAEAFF.